This TCR beta chain was recorded in a study of T cell responses to AZD1222 COVID-19 vaccine. Findings and caveats of the study: At baseline, just 6 or 7 AZD1222 recipients tested seropositive. When two AZD1222 doses had been given, Spike-specific TCR breadth and depth rose.

This clone was found once. Its antigen is unknown. V lost 0 bases to trimming and J lost 4 bases, with 7 bases between them. The CDR3 contains 13 residues. Germline CDR1 SGHRS, CDR2 YFSETQ. Libraries were prepared by immunoSEQ multiplex PCR; TCRdb keeps only in-frame clonotypes and omits some of them. The sample contains roughly 70,000 clones, about nine tenths of which appear only once. The sample consisted of peripheral blood, taken on day 0 of AZD1222 vaccination. The chain links TRBV5-1 to TRBJ1-2; no definite D call. The receptor was isolated from an adult in good health. The CDR3 DNA is TGCGCCAGCAGCTTGGTCGGAGCCTATGGCTACACCTTC. As protein: CASSLVGAYGYTF.